This record looks at one T cell receptor beta chain sequence and its context. The protocol was immunoSEQ multiplex PCR, while the TCRdb copy is restricted to in-frame clones and leaves out a portion. Seen here are tens of thousands of clones, 85% to 95% observed once, and the top ten hold less than 0.45%. This sample is drawn from a study of T cell changes during pregnancy in multiple sclerosis. The V and J ends lost 0 bases and 2 bases, in that order; junction bases with no gene match: 14. Germline loops: CDR1 SGDLS, CDR2 YYNGEE. This CDR3 spans 20 amino acids. J is TRBJ2-3 and V is TRBV9; 11 bases map to TRBD2. Material: CD4+ T cells from peripheral blood mononuclear cells, obtained before pregnancy. This clonotype originated in a female donor with multiple sclerosis, enrolled in a pregnancy study. Written as DNA, the CDR3 is TGTGCCAGCAGCGTAGAGGACCTAGGGTGGGGACTAGCGGCCACAGATACGCAGTATTTT. Protein product: CASSVEDLGWGLAATDTQYF.